This TCR beta chain was documented in a study of blood T cell repertoires in COVID-19. Study at large: COVID-19 samples from acute and convalescent phases originated in the United States, Italy and Spain. Sources were T cells, B-cell-depleted T cells, or PBMCs; the material itself was cDNA or gDNA.

In the authors' methods: Amplification of reference gene primers was used by the study to estimate nucleated cell counts. The protocol was immunoSEQ multiplex PCR, while the TCRdb copy is restricted to in-frame clones and leaves out a portion. That table is the source of V, J and clone size, and D and trimming were worked out from the DNA. Of hundreds of thousands of clones detected, about four fifths appear once; the ten largest clones hold 2.5% to 3%. The ends lost 2 bases at V and 1 base at J; junction bases unmatched: 2. The V gene's germline CDR1 is LNHDA and CDR2 SQIVND (reference sequence). This CDR3 has 15 residues.

Sequenced material: peripheral blood. The TCR sequence derives from a woman aged 40 to 50 with active or convalescent COVID-19. V gene TRBV19 combines with J gene TRBJ2-3; 8 positions agree with TRBD2. DNA for the CDR3: TGTGCCAGTAGTATAACAGCGGGGGGCACAGATACGCAGTATTTT. This translates into CASSITAGGTDTQYF.